This TCR beta chain appears in the sequencing data of a study of blood T cell repertoires in COVID-19. Study at large: Collection of acute and convalescent COVID-19 samples took place in the United States, Italy and Spain. The analysed material was cDNA or gDNA that came from T cells, B-cell-depleted T cells, or PBMCs.

CDR3 length: 17 amino acids. CDR1 SGHDT and CDR2 YYEEEE come from the germline V gene. Trimming took 3 bases from V and 2 from J; bases not matched to a gene: 10. In the original analysis: Amplification of reference gene primers provided the estimated nucleated cell counts. The method was immunoSEQ multiplex PCR; TCRdb's version includes in-frame clones alone and lacks a portion of them. The V and J calls and clone size were taken over from that table, and D and trimming were inferred from the DNA. Among about 250,000 clones listed, 80% to 85% were seen once. The V call is TRBV5-6, the J call TRBJ2-3; 9 bases are a match to TRBD2. Sequenced material: peripheral blood. This TCR was sampled from a man aged 45-65 years with active or convalescent COVID-19. In DNA, the CDR3 is TGTGCCAGCAGCTCCCGAGGTGCGGGGGGGGCCACAGATACGCAGTATTTT. This codes for CASSSRGAGGATDTQYF.